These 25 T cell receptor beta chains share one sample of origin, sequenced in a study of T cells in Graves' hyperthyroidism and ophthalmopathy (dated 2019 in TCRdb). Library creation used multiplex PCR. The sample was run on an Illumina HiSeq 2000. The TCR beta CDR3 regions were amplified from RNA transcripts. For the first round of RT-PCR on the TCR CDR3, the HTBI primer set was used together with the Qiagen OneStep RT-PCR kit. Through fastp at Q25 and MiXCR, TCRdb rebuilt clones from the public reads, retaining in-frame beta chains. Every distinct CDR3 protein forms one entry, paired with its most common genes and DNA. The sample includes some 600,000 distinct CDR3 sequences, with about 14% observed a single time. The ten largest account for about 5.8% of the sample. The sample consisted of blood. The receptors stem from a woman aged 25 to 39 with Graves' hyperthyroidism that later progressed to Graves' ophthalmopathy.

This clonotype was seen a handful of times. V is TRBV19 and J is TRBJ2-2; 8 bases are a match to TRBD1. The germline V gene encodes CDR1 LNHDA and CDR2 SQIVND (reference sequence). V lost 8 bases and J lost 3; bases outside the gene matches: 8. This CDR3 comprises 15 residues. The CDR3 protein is CASRAGTGHTGELFF. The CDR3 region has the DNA TGTGCCAGTCGAGCCGGGACAGGTCACACCGGGGAGCTGTTTTTT.

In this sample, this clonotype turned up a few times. Here the CDR3 reads CASSSRQGATNEKLFF. CDR3 DNA: TGTGCCAGCAGTTCTCGACAGGGGGCAACTAATGAAAAACTGTTTTTT. V is TRBV6-9 and J is TRBJ1-4; the match to TRBD1 covers 9 bases. Looked up from germline, CDR1 is MNHGY and CDR2 is SVAAGI. The CDR3 sequence is 16 residues long. Trimming took 4 bases from V and 0 from J; bases not matched to a gene: 3.

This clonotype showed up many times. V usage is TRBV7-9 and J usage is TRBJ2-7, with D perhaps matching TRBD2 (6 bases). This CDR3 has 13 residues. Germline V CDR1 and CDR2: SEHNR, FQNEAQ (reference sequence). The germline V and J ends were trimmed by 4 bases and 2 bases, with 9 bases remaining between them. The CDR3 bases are TGTGCCAGCAGCTCCGGGGGAACCTACGAGCAGTACTTC. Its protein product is CASSSGGTYEQYF.

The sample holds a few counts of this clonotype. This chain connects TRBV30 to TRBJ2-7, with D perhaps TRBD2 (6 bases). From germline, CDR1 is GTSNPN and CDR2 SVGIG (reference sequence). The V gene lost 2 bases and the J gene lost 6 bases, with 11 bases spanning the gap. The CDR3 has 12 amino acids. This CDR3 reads CAWSPQGGEQYF. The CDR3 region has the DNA TGTGCCTGGAGTCCGCAGGGAGGCGAGCAGTACTTC.

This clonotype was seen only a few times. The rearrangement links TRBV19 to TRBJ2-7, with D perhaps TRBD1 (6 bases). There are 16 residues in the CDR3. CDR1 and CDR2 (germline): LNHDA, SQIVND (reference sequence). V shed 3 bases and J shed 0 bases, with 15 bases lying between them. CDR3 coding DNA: TGTGCCAGTAGTATCCGGGCGGACAGTCTCTCCTACGAGCAGTACTTC. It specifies CASSIRADSLSYEQYF.

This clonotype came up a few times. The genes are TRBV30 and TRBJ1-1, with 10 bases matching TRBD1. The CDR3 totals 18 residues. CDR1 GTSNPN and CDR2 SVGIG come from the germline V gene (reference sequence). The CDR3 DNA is TGTGCTTCGGGGAACTCCGGGACAGGGGAGGGAATGAACACTGAAGCTTTCTTT. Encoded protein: CASGNSGTGEGMNTEAFF.

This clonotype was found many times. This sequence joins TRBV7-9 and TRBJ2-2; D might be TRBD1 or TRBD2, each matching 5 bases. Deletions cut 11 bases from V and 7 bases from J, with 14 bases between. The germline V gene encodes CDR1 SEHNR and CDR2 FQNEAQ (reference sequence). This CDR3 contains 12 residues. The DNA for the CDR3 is TGTGCCGGGGACCTACAGCTCGGGGAGCTGTTTTTT. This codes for CAGDLQLGELFF.

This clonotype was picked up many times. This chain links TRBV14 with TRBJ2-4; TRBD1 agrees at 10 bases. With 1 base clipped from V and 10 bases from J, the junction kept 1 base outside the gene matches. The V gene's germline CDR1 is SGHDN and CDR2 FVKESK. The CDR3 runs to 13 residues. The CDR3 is CASSQGDRGIQYF. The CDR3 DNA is TGTGCCAGCAGCCAAGGGGACAGGGGTATTCAGTACTTC.

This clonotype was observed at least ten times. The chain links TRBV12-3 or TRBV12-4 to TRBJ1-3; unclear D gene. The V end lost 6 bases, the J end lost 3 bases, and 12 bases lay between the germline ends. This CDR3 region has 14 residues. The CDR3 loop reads CASRMINIGNTIYF. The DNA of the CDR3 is TGTGCCAGCAGGATGATCAATATTGGAAACACCATATATTTT.

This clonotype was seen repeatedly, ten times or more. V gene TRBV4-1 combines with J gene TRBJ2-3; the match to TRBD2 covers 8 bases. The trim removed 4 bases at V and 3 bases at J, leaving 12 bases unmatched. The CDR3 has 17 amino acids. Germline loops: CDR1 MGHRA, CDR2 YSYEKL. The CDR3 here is CASSLPSDGRATDTQYF. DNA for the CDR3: TGCGCCAGCAGCCTCCCCTCTGACGGGAGGGCAACAGATACGCAGTATTTT.

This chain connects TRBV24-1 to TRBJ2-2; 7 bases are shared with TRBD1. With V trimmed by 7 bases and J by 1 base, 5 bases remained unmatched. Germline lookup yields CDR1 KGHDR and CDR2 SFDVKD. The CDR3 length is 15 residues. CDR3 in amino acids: CATSNRGLNTGELFF. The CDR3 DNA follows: TGTGCCACCAGCAACAGGGGCTTGAACACCGGGGAGCTGTTTTTT.

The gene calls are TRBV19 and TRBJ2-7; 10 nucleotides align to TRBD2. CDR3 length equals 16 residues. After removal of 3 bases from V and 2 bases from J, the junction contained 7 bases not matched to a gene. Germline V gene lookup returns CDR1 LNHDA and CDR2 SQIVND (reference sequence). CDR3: CASSIGGLAGAYEQYF. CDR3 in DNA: TGTGCCAGTAGTATCGGGGGGCTAGCGGGAGCCTACGAGCAGTACTTC.

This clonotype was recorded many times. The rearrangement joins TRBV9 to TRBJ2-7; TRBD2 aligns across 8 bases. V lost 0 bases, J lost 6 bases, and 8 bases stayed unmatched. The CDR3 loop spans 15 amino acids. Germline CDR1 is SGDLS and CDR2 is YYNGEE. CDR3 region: CASSVGRAGALEQYF. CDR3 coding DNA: TGTGCCAGCAGCGTAGGTAGAGCGGGAGCTCTCGAGCAGTACTTC. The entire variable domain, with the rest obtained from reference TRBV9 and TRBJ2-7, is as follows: DSGVTQTPKHLITATGQRVTLRCSPRSGDLSVYWYQQSLDQGLQFLIQYYNGEERAKGNILERFSAQQFPDLHSELNLSSLELGDSALYFCASSVGRAGALEQYFGPGTRLTVT.

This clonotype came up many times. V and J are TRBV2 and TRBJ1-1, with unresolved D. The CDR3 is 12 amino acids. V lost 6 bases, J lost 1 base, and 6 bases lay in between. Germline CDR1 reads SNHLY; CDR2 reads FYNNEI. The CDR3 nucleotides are TGTGCCAGCAGCAACAGGAACACTGAAGCTTTCTTT. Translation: CASSNRNTEAFF.

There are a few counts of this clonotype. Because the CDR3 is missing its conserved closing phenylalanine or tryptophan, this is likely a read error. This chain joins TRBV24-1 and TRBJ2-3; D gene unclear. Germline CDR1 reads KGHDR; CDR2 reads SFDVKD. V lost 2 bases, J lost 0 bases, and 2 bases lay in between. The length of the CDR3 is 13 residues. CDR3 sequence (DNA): TGTGCCACCAGTGATTCTAGCACAGATACGCAGTATCTT. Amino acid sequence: CATSDSSTDTQYL.

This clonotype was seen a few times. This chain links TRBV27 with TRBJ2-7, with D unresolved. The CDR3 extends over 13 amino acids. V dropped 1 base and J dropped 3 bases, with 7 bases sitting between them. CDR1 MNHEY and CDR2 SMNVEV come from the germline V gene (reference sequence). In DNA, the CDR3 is TGTGCCAGCAGTTTATTTTTCGACTACGAGCAGTACTTC. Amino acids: CASSLFFDYEQYF.

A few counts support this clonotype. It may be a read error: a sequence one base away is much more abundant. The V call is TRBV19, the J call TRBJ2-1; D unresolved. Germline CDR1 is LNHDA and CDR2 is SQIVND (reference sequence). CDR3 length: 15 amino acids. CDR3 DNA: TGTGCCGGTAGTCTTTCGGGTGTCTCCTACAATGAGCAGTTCTTC. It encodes CAGSLSGVSYNEQFF.

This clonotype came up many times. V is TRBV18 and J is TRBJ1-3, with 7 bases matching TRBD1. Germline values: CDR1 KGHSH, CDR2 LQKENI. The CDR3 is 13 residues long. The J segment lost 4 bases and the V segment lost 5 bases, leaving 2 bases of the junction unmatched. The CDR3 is CASSSDRGNTIYF. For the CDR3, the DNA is TGTGCCAGCTCATCGGACAGGGGAAACACCATATATTTT. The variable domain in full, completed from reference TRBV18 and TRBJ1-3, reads NAGVMQNPRHLVRRRGQEARLRCSPMKGHSHVYWYRQLPEEGLKFMVYLQKENIIDESGMPKERFSAEFPKEGPSILRIQQVVRGDSAAYFCASSSDRGNTIYFGEGSWLTVV.

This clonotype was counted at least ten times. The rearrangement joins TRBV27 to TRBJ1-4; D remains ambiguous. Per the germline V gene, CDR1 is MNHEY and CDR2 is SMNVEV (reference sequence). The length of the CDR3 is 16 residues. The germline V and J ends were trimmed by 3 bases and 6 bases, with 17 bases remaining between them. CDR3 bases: TGTGCCAGCAGTTTTACCTGGACGTCTTCTTATGAAAAACTGTTTTTT. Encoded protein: CASSFTWTSSYEKLFF.

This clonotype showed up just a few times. In nucleotides, the CDR3 is TGTGCCAGCAGCTTACGAGGGAGGGCCATCAACACAGATACGCAGTATTTT. Amino acid sequence: CASSLRGRAINTDTQYF. V gene TRBV7-6 combines with J gene TRBJ2-3, with 7 positions matching TRBD2. This CDR3 has 17 amino acids. In germline, CDR1 is SGHVS, CDR2 FNYEAQ. The V gene end was trimmed by 2 bases and the J gene end by 2 bases; junction bases not matched to a gene: 10.

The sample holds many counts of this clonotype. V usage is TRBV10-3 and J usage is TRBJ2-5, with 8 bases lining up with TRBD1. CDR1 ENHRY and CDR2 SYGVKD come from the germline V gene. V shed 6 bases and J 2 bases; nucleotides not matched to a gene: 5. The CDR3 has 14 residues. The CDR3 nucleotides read TGTGCCATCAGCGACCGGACAGGGCAAGAGACCCAGTACTTC. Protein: CAISDRTGQETQYF.

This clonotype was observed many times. In nucleotides, the CDR3 is TGTGCCAGCAGATACGGAGCCTACGAGCAGTACTTC. Protein product: CASRYGAYEQYF. The chain combines TRBV2 with TRBJ2-7, with D hard to call. V lost 6 bases and J lost 2, with 8 bases in between. This CDR3 spans 12 amino acids. From germline, CDR1 is SNHLY and CDR2 FYNNEI.

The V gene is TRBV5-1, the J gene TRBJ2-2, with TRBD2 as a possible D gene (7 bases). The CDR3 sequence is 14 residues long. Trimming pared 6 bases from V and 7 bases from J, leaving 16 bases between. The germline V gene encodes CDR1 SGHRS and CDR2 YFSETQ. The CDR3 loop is CASIGGGGSGELFF. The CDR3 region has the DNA TGCGCCAGCATTGGGGGGGGCGGCAGCGGGGAGCTGTTTTTT.

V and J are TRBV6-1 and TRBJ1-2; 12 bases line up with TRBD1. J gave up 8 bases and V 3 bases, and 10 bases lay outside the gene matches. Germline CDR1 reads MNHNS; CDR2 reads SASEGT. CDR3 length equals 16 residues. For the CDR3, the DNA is TGTGCCAGCAGTGATCCGGGACAGGGGGCGCTTAGAGGCTACACCTTC. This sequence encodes CASSDPGQGALRGYTF.

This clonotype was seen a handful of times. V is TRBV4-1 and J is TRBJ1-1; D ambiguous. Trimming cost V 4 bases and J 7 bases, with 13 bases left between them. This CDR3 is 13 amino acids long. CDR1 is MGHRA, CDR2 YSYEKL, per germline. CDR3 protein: CASSRPPRNEAFF. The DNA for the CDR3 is TGCGCCAGCAGCCGCCCCCCGAGGAATGAAGCTTTCTTT.